This T cell receptor beta chain was found in a study of OX40 agonist ivuxolimab in advanced cancers. Study information: Under the entry rules, prior anti-PD-1, anti-PD-L1 or anti-CTLA-4 therapy was allowed, and roughly 41% had some.

The cohort excluded patients with autoimmune disease history or systemic immunosuppression. Findings and limits, study-wide: Expanded clones were, on average, more numerous among CD8+ T cells than CD4+. CD4+ and CD8+ blood T cells expanded clonally by week 6 at 0.1 to 3.0 mg/kg.

Repertoires were generated with immunoSEQ multiplex PCR, while TCRdb's copy carries only in-frame clones and drops some. The sample carries roughly 68,000 clones, under 95% recorded once. About this clone: The antigen remains undetermined.

This TCR derives from an adult with an advanced solid tumor such as melanoma, head and neck, liver or kidney cancer. The specimen comprised CD4+ or CD8+ T cells sorted from blood, sampled in a trial of the OX40 agonist ivuxolimab.

CDR3 region: CASTRVAGSNSPLHF. The CDR3 bases are TGCGCCAGCACCCGTGTGGCAGGCTCAAATTCACCCCTCCACTTT. The chain recombines TRBV5-1 with TRBJ1-6; unclear D gene. Germline CDR1 is SGHRS and CDR2 is YFSETQ. Between the trimmed V and J ends, which lost 6 bases and 7 bases, there was a span of 17 bases. CDR3 length: 15 residues. Based on the CDR3 plus reference TRBV5-1 and TRBJ1-6, the full variable domain is KAGVTQTPRYLIKTRGQQVTLSCSPISGHRSVSWYQQTPGQGLQFLFEYFSETQRNKGNFPGRFSGRQFSNSRSEMNVSTLELGDSALYLCASTRVAGSNSPLHFGNGTRLTVT.